This T cell receptor beta chain was captured in a study of cytomegalovirus exposure and HLA in healthy donors. Worth noting for this clone: Its target is unknown.

CDR1 is LNHDA, CDR2 SQIVND, per germline (reference sequence). V lost 5 bases, J lost 2 bases, and 14 bases stayed unmatched. There are 18 residues in the CDR3. Study results and limitations: Most TCR beta V segments were productive about 87% or about 30% of the time in an earlier analysis.

The PCR employed 60 Vbeta primers together with 13 Jbeta primers. The data were produced by immunoSEQ multiplex PCR, yet TCRdb's version contains in-frame clones alone and is incomplete. Here the sample spans about 79,000 clones, 70% to 80% being singletons. The sample taken for sequencing was PBMCs. The chain recombines TRBV19 with TRBJ2-3; TRBD2 agrees at 9 bases. This TCR derives from a man in his forties or fifties in good health and CMV-seropositive. CDR3: CASSPQGGLAGFTDTQYF. CDR3 sequence (DNA): TGTGCCAGTAGTCCTCAAGGAGGCCTAGCGGGGTTCACAGATACGCAGTATTTT.